This T cell receptor beta chain was sequenced during a study of blood T cell repertoires in COVID-19. Study overall: T cells, B-cell-depleted T cells, or PBMCs provided the cDNA or gDNA that served as material.

Clones were sequenced by immunoSEQ multiplex PCR, and TCRdb holds only the in-frame ones, with some missing. Seen here are 240,000 or so clones, 70% to 90% observed once, and the top ten hold roughly 3%. The CDR3 extends over 15 amino acids. From germline, CDR1 is SGHDT and CDR2 YYEEEE. J gave up 5 bases and V 1 base, and 7 bases lay outside the gene matches. This chain connects TRBV5-6 to TRBJ2-5; TRBD1 aligns across 8 bases. Material for sequencing was peripheral blood. This receptor was obtained from a woman in her 30s who had recovered from COVID-19. CDR3 bases: TGTGCCAGCAGCTTGAGACAGGGGTTCAAGGAGACCCAGTACTTC. Its translation is CASSLRQGFKETQYF.